Presented here are 23 T cell receptor beta chains from one specimen sequenced in a study of human T cells and chemical hapten exposure. Via MiXCR, TCRdb re-called the RACE reads, giving one row per CDR3 protein. In the table there are more than 250,000 distinct CDR3 sequences, about 9% of which are singletons. Time point meaning: pre-sensitization, week 0. Regarding treatment: therapeutic diphenylcyclopropenone sensitization with weekly scalp DPC. The sequencing used whole blood, collected in connection with sensitization to the hapten diphenylcyclopropenone (DPC). The source of these receptors is a woman aged 40-49 years with alopecia areata. Some clones in this sample may be carry-over from other donors' samples.

The chain is built from TRBV16 and TRBJ1-2; no definite D call. The CDR3 has 15 amino acids. Germline CDR1 KGHSY, CDR2 FQNENV. Trimming stripped 4 bases from V and 2 bases from J, with 14 bases between. This CDR3 reads CASSRLRGGNYGYTF. CDR3 nucleotides: TGTGCCAGCAGCCGCCTTCGAGGCGGAAACTATGGCTACACCTTC.

This clonotype showed up just a few times. The chain carries TRBV6-2 or TRBV6-3 and TRBJ2-1; possibly TRBD1 or TRBD2 for D (5 bases each). The CDR3 has 18 residues. The ends were cut back, 2 bases at V and 5 bases at J, with 22 bases in the middle. Germline V CDR1 and CDR2: MNHEY, SVGEGT. The chain's CDR3 is CASSYRYPGAVRDNEQFF. The DNA for the CDR3 is TGTGCCAGCAGTTACCGTTACCCCGGGGCCGTCCGCGACAATGAGCAGTTCTTC.

This clonotype was counted between two and nine times. The J gene is TRBJ1-2, the V gene TRBV7-2; 9 bases are shared with TRBD1. Trimming took 2 bases from V and 6 from J; bases not matched to a gene: 4. Germline-derived CDR1 and CDR2 are SGHTA and FQGNSA. The CDR3 totals 14 residues. CDR3 DNA: TGTGCCAGCAGCTTAATGGGACAGGGCCATGGCTACACCTTC. It translates to CASSLMGQGHGYTF.

Only a few counts were recorded for this clonotype. The rearrangement links TRBV2 to TRBJ2-2; 13 bases agree with TRBD2. Germline CDR1 and CDR2: SNHLY and FYNNEI. The ends lost 6 bases at V and 1 base at J; junction bases unmatched: 2. The CDR3 has 16 residues. CDR3 sequence: CASRGTSGVNTGELFF. CDR3 bases: TGTGCCAGCAGGGGGACTAGCGGGGTGAACACCGGGGAGCTGTTTTTT.

This chain connects TRBV3-1 to TRBJ1-1; D is uncertain. Trimming pared 6 bases from V and 4 bases from J, leaving 9 bases between. From germline, CDR1 is LGHDT and CDR2 YNNKEL (reference sequence). There are 12 residues in the CDR3. The CDR3 coding sequence is TGTGCCAGCAGAGAGGGATCCACTGAAGCTTTCTTT. It translates to CASREGSTEAFF.

This clonotype was recorded at least ten times. This sequence joins TRBV5-4 and TRBJ2-7; 7 bases align to TRBD2. The CDR3 is made up of 13 amino acids. J was trimmed by 2 bases and V by 2 bases; bases with no gene match: 1. Germline V CDR1 and CDR2: SGHNT, YYREEE (reference sequence). The CDR3 spells CASSFGLAYEQYF. CDR3 sequence (DNA): TGTGCCAGCAGCTTCGGACTAGCCTACGAGCAGTACTTC.

This clonotype was counted ten times or more. The CDR3 loop is CSVGTSGSRGETQYF. The DNA of the CDR3 is TGCAGCGTTGGGACTAGCGGGAGTAGGGGAGAGACCCAGTACTTC. The genes are TRBV29-1 and TRBJ2-5; 13 bases fit TRBD2. Germline V gene lookup returns CDR1 SQVTM and CDR2 ANQGSEA. This CDR3 region has 15 residues. J lost 4 bases, V lost 4 bases, and 6 bases had no gene match.

This clonotype has only a few counts. This chain uses TRBV18 with TRBJ2-2, with D perhaps matching TRBD2 (6 bases). V was shortened by 5 bases and J by 7 bases, with 8 bases between the two germline ends. The CDR3 totals 12 residues. CDR1 is KGHSH, CDR2 LQKENI, per germline. The CDR3 DNA follows: TGTGCCAGCTCATACGGGAGCGGGGAGCTGTTTTTT. Residues: CASSYGSGELFF.

This clonotype was counted a few times. V gene TRBV29-1 combines with J gene TRBJ2-7; 8 bases align to TRBD2. The CDR3 has 14 amino acids. Germline assignment: CDR1 SQVTM and CDR2 ANQGSEA. Unmatched junction bases numbered 15, after V lost 7 bases and J lost 7 bases. This CDR3 reads CSAAISGDAGEQYF. In DNA form, the CDR3 reads TGCAGCGCAGCTATTAGCGGGGATGCGGGGGAGCAGTACTTC.

This chain uses TRBV29-1 with TRBJ2-7; D is possibly TRBD1 or TRBD2 (6 bases each). Germline CDR1 reads SQVTM; CDR2 reads ANQGSEA. The CDR3 runs to 13 residues. The V gene lost 6 bases and the J gene lost 4 bases, with 16 bases spanning the gap. This CDR3 reads CSVRPGGGYEQYF. The DNA for the CDR3 is TGCAGCGTCCGCCCCGGAGGGGGTTACGAGCAGTACTTC.

V and J are TRBV2 and TRBJ1-5; the D gene is possibly TRBD1 (5 bases). The CDR3 is made up of 14 amino acids. The germline V gene encodes CDR1 SNHLY and CDR2 FYNNEI. Trimming removed 6 bases at V and 1 base at J, with 10 bases between. CDR3 amino acids: CASSPDTSNQPQHF. Written as DNA, the CDR3 is TGTGCCAGCAGCCCGGACACCAGCAATCAGCCCCAGCATTTT.

This clonotype was observed at least ten times. The rearrangement uses TRBV12-3 or TRBV12-4 and TRBJ2-7, with D tentatively TRBD1 (5 bases). V was shortened by 2 bases and J by 3 bases, with 11 bases between the two germline ends. The length of the CDR3 is 14 residues. In nucleotides, the CDR3 is TGTGCCAGCAGTTTAAGCCAGGGTAGCTACGAGCAGTACTTC. Translating it yields CASSLSQGSYEQYF.

This clonotype was seen a few times. This rearrangement joins TRBV7-2 to TRBJ1-2; 12 bases align to TRBD1. The length of the CDR3 is 17 residues. V trimming: 5 bases; J trimming: 8 bases; junction bases outside the gene matches: 15. The germline V gene encodes CDR1 SGHTA and CDR2 FQGNSA. CDR3 sequence: CASSPRGTGGPFGGYTF. CDR3 nucleotides: TGTGCCAGCAGCCCACGTGGGACAGGGGGCCCCTTTGGCGGCTACACCTTC.

This clonotype showed up many times. This chain uses TRBV29-1 with TRBJ2-3; a possible D gene is TRBD1 (6 bases). Trimming shortened V by 7 bases and J by 2 bases, and 16 bases separated the two germline ends. The length of the CDR3 is 14 residues. The germline V gene encodes CDR1 SQVTM and CDR2 ANQGSEA. The CDR3 sequence: CSAGQPSSTDTQYF. The DNA for the CDR3 is TGCAGCGCCGGACAGCCTTCCTCCACAGATACGCAGTATTTT.

About this clonotype itself: This may come from a read error, since a much larger clone is one base off. Here the CDR3 reads CASSPSEGPTEAFF. CDR3 nucleotide sequence: TGTGCCAGCTCACCATCAGAGGGGCCCACTGAAGCTTTCTTT. The J gene is TRBJ1-1, the V gene TRBV18; TRBD1 might be the D (5 bases). The CDR3 is 14 residues long. Between the trimmed V and J ends, which lost 2 bases and 4 bases, there was a span of 11 bases. Germline assignment: CDR1 KGHSH and CDR2 LQKENI.

This clonotype has just a few counts. The V gene is TRBV20-1, the J gene TRBJ1-5, with a tentative D call TRBD1 (5 bases). The CDR3 sequence is 15 residues long. The V gene lost 6 bases and the J gene lost 3 bases, with 18 bases spanning the gap. Germline V gives CDR1 DFQATT, CDR2 SNEGSKA (reference sequence). CDR3 sequence reads: CSARPPGPLNQPQHF. CDR3 DNA: TGCAGTGCCCGGCCCCCGGGGCCCCTCAATCAGCCCCAGCATTTT.

The chain has TRBV20-1 and TRBJ2-7; 7 positions agree with TRBD1. V lost 4 bases to trimming and J lost 0 bases; unmatched junction nucleotides: 6. Germline V gives CDR1 DFQATT, CDR2 SNEGSKA (reference sequence). The CDR3 is 14 amino acids. The CDR3 loop reads CSANRDRSSYEQYF. The CDR3 bases are TGCAGTGCTAACCGGGACAGAAGCTCCTACGAGCAGTACTTC.

This clonotype was found a few times. V and J are TRBV7-2 and TRBJ2-5, with TRBD2 identical over 9 bases. V lost 5 bases, J lost 4 bases, and 8 bases stayed unmatched. This CDR3 spans 15 amino acids. Looked up from germline, CDR1 is SGHTA and CDR2 is FQGNSA. CDR3 loop: CASSLRAGGGETQYF. CDR3 coding DNA: TGTGCCAGCAGCCTCAGAGCGGGAGGAGGAGAGACCCAGTACTTC. The full variable domain, its missing parts supplied by reference TRBV7-2 and TRBJ2-5, is GAGVSQSPSNKVTEKGKDVELRCDPISGHTALYWYRQSLGQGLEFLIYFQGNSAPDKSGLPSDRFSAERTGGSVSTLTIQRTQQEDSAVYLCASSLRAGGGETQYFGPGTRLLVL.

The chain combines TRBV4-3 with TRBJ2-3; 8 positions agree with TRBD2. The V gene's germline CDR1 is LGHNA and CDR2 YSLEER. This CDR3 region has 18 residues. Losses at the gene ends were 3 bases for V and 5 bases for J; bases not matched to a gene: 16. The CDR3: CASSHADSGTSGVDTQYF. The CDR3 coding sequence is TGCGCCAGCAGCCACGCCGACTCCGGGACTAGTGGTGTAGATACGCAGTATTTT.

This clonotype was recorded at least ten times. The chain has TRBV12-3 or TRBV12-4 and TRBJ2-2, with unresolved D. This CDR3 contains 14 residues. The V end lost 3 bases, the J end lost 1 base, and 6 bases lay between the germline ends. CDR3 region: CASSLAGNTGELFF. The CDR3 coding sequence is TGTGCCAGCAGTTTGGCAGGGAACACCGGGGAGCTGTTTTTT.

This clonotype has a count of ten or more. This chain connects TRBV29-1 to TRBJ2-3; 9 nucleotides align to TRBD1. The CDR3 is 14 amino acids. Germline V lookup: CDR1 SQVTM, CDR2 ANQGSEA. J lost 2 bases, V lost 7 bases, and 7 bases had no gene match. CDR3 DNA: TGCAGCGCCCGGACAGGGGTCACCACAGATACGCAGTATTTT. This encodes CSARTGVTTDTQYF.

The chain links TRBV27 to TRBJ1-1; 7 bases line up with TRBD1. V dropped 3 bases and J dropped 12; count of bases not matched to a gene: 7. The CDR3 runs 12 residues. In germline, CDR1 is MNHEY, CDR2 SMNVEV (reference sequence). CDR3 sequence: CASSLNRGEPFF. The CDR3 DNA is TGTGCCAGCAGTTTGAACAGGGGCGAGCCTTTCTTT.

There are many counts of this clonotype. The rearrangement links TRBV7-2 to TRBJ2-5; weak D call: TRBD1 (5 bases). The length of the CDR3 is 14 residues. Germline lookup yields CDR1 SGHTA and CDR2 FQGNSA. Trimming took off 5 bases at V and 4 bases at J, with 14 bases between the two ends. The CDR3 nucleotides read TGTGCCAGCAGCCGAAGACAGCCGGGAGAGACCCAGTACTTC. It yields the protein CASSRRQPGETQYF.